This section outlines one TCR beta chain sequence together with its context. Antigen: not known. The treatment was: about 20 received Ad26.COV2.S at low or high dose, single or two shots; five or six received placebo; per-sample allocation not given. Sampling happened 63 days after the first vaccine or placebo injection. The length of the CDR3 is 15 residues. Trimming took off 3 bases at V and 3 bases at J, with 14 bases between the two ends. CDR1 MNHNS and CDR2 SASEGT come from the germline V gene. This sample stems from a study of Ad26.COV2.S vaccination and SARS-CoV-2 variants. General study results and limits: Breadth of non-spike TCRs did not differ between vaccinees and placebo recipients.

Assay: immunoSEQ multiplex PCR; the TCRdb copy retains only in-frame clones and omits some. The table records hundreds of thousands of clones, roughly 90% of them present only once. The chain is built from TRBV6-1 and TRBJ1-1; D may be TRBD1 (6 bases). This sample comprised peripheral blood, obtained in a trial of Ad26.COV2.S vaccine versus placebo. This TCR was sampled from a person aged 18-60 years who received the Ad26.COV2.S COVID-19 vaccine or a placebo. The CDR3 sequence: CASSDWQGSDTEAFF. CDR3 in DNA: TGTGCCAGCAGTGATTGGCAGGGGTCAGACACTGAAGCTTTCTTT.